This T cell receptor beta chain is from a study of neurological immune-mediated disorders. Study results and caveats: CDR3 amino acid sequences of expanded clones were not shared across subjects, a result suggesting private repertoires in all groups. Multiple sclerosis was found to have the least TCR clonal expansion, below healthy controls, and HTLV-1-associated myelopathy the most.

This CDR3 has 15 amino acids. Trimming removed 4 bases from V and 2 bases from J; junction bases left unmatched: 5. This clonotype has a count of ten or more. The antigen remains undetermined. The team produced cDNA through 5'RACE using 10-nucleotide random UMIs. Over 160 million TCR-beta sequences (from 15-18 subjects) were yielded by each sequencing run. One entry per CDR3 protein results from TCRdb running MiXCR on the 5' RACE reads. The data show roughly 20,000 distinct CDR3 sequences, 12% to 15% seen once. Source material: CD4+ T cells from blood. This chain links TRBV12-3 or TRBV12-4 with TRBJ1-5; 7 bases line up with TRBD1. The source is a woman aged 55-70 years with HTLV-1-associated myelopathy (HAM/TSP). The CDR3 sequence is CASSSGQLGNQPQHF. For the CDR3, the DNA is TGTGCCAGCAGTTCGGGACAGCTAGGCAATCAGCCCCAGCATTTT.